The T cell receptor beta chain under discussion was sequenced for a study of CD8+ T cells in alopecia areata. V gave up 4 bases and J gave up 2 bases, with 11 bases separating them. Germline V gives CDR1 SGHRS, CDR2 YFSETQ. The CDR3 spans 14 residues. cDNA reverse transcribed from extracted RNA served as the sequencing template. Clones were read by immunoSEQ multiplex PCR, and TCRdb kept only the in-frame ones, dropping some. This table holds some 240,000 clones, about 53% found once. The receptor was derived from a human donor with alopecia areata. The source material was CD4+ T cells sorted from blood, sampled at week 0. The chain links TRBV5-1 to TRBJ2-3; D call uncertain. CDR3 nucleotides: TGCGCCAGCAGCCCTCTAGATCCCACAGATACGCAGTATTTT. As protein: CASSPLDPTDTQYF.